This TCR beta chain was identified during a study of T-cell memory formation after mild COVID-19. Background on the study: Clusters were largely donor specific.

5'RACE, which relied on constant-segment primers, yielded TCR alpha and TCR beta cDNA libraries carrying sample barcodes and UMIs. TCRdb analysed the 5' RACE reads with MiXCR anew, one entry per CDR3 protein. The sample lists approximately 99,000 distinct CDR3 sequences, over 15% occurring once. As concerns this clonotype: The antigen is not known.

Germline values: CDR1 LGHDT, CDR2 YNNKEL (reference sequence). The CDR3 loop spans 13 amino acids. V was pared by 1 base and J by 11 bases, with 14 bases between. General study findings and limits: Whether second-wave clones peaking at day 37 were SARS-CoV-2 specific went unconfirmed. Clones contracting day 15 to 85 were balanced CD4/CD8; later expanders leaned CD4+.

This TCR came from a man younger than 35 who had mild COVID-19 (a few samples of this study predate the infection). Cell type and time point are not known. The chain couples TRBV3-1 to TRBJ1-1; D gene ambiguous. The material sequenced was PBMCs or a T cell subset sorted from them (not recorded which). For the CDR3, the DNA is TGTGCCAGCAGCCAAGCCCGGCCATCCGCGGCTTTCTTT. This encodes CASSQARPSAAFF.